Described below is a single T cell receptor (beta chain) sequence and its context. Its matching antigen is unknown. Generated by immunoSEQ multiplex PCR, the TCRdb table keeps only in-frame clones and is missing some. Of roughly 76,000 clones listed, about 88% are singletons. CDR3 size: 15 residues. Germline V gene lookup returns CDR1 SGHRS and CDR2 YFSETQ. The V gene end was trimmed by 0 bases and the J gene end by 9 bases; junction bases not matched to a gene: 9. The entry originates in a study of OX40 agonist ivuxolimab in advanced cancers. Findings and limits, study-wide: The study observed clonal expansion of CD4+ and CD8+ blood T cells by week 6 at 0.1 to 3.0 mg/kg.

This sample comprised CD4+ or CD8+ T cells sorted from blood, obtained in a trial of the OX40 agonist ivuxolimab. The rearrangement joins TRBV5-1 to TRBJ2-1, with 7 bases that match TRBD2. The receptor's source is an adult with an advanced solid tumor such as melanoma, head and neck, liver or kidney cancer. For the CDR3, the DNA is TGCGCCAGCAGCTTGGGGGTAGCGGGCCAGGGTGAGCAGTTCTTC. It codes for CASSLGVAGQGEQFF.